This T cell receptor (beta chain) derives from a study of CD8+CD57+ T cells in acquired aplastic anemia. About the research overall: The DNA of sorted CD4+ and CD8+ cells averaged about 3 ug. Healthy donors had, on average, approximately 9.9 million reads for their CD4+ cells.

This CDR3 has 20 residues. Trimming took 2 bases from V and 5 from J; bases not matched to a gene: 20. Germline loops: CDR1 SEHNR, CDR2 FQNEAQ (reference sequence). As for this clonotype: Its specificity is unknown.

Genomic DNA, serving as template, underwent TCR beta VDJ and CDR3 profiling. TCRdb independently ran MiXCR on the reads; one entry per CDR3 protein. The data show 190,000 or so distinct CDR3 sequences, roughly 55% seen once. General study points: Comparison of patients with controls identified around 28 shared CD8+ CDR3 sequences. Controls and patients did not differ significantly in CD8+ Simpson's diversity.

The source material was sorted CD4+, CD8+, or CD8+CD57+ T cells (not recorded which) from PBMCs. This rearrangement joins TRBV7-9 to TRBJ2-5, with 10 nucleotides matching TRBD2. The receptor comes from a human donor in good health. CDR3 coding DNA: TGTGCCAGCAGCTTATTATCCCGGCGGGGCCTAGCGGGGGTTGAGGAGACCCAGTACTTC. It is translated as CASSLLSRRGLAGVEETQYF.